One sample yielded the 2 T cell receptor beta chains listed below, sequenced in a study of blood T cell repertoires in COVID-19. Measured with immunoSEQ multiplex PCR; TCRdb has only the in-frame clones, and not every one. Here the sample spans tens of thousands of clones, almost 85% being singletons. The specimen was peripheral blood. All receptors derive from a man in his sixties or seventies with acute or convalescent COVID-19.

This clone was detected only once. The V gene is TRBV4-2, the J gene TRBJ2-5, with 8 bases that match TRBD1. V gave up 2 bases and J gave up 4 bases; unmatched junction bases: 3. Germline-derived CDR1 and CDR2 are LGHNA and YNFKEQ. The CDR3 runs to 14 residues. In DNA, the CDR3 is TGTGCCAGCAGCCAATACGGACAGGGAGAGACCCAGTACTTC. Amino acids: CASSQYGQGETQYF.

This chain links TRBV28 with TRBJ2-7, with 11 bases matching TRBD2. Trimming at V came to 6 bases and at J to 0 bases, leaving 7 bases not matched to a gene. The CDR3 is 16 residues long. Germline assignment: CDR1 MDHEN and CDR2 SYDVKM. Here the CDR3 DNA reads TGTGCCAGCAGACACGGGGGACTAGCGGACTCCTACGAGCAGTACTTC. Its protein product is CASRHGGLADSYEQYF.